This TCR beta chain comes out of a study of shared clonotypes between healthy human individuals. Study summary: CD4 naive and CD4 memory each took three plates per donor, while CD8 naive took two and CD8 memory one.

Sorted-subset replicate PCR reactions were performed with around 210 ng DNA, corresponding to roughly 30,000 T cell genomes. The data were produced by immunoSEQ multiplex PCR, yet TCRdb's version contains in-frame clones alone and is incomplete. This table has 650,000 to 700,000 clones, 90% appearing once. Germline V CDR1 and CDR2: MDHEN, SYDVKM. This CDR3 comprises 15 residues. V was clipped by 2 bases and J by 0 bases, with 8 bases between them. This clone showed up just a few times. The sequence came from a man aged 18 to 29 in good health. Some clones in this sample may be carry-over from other donors' samples. This sequence joins TRBV28 and TRBJ2-4; weak D call: TRBD2 (5 bases). Specimen: memory CD8+ T cells from PBMCs. Indicated subset: CD45RO+ cells pooled with CCR7-negative TemRA cells. The CDR3 is CASSLKRLAKNIQYF. For the CDR3, the DNA is TGTGCCAGCAGTTTAAAGCGGCTAGCCAAAAACATTCAGTACTTC. Complete variable domain (other parts from reference TRBV28 and TRBJ2-4): DVKVTQSSRYLVKRTGEKVFLECVQDMDHENMFWYRQDPGLGLRLIYFSYDVKMKEKGDIPEGYSVSREKKERFSLILESASTNQTSMYLCASSLKRLAKNIQYFGAGTRLSVL.